Shown below are 9 T cell receptor beta chains from a single sample sequenced in a study of technical replicates of blood from several donors. Only in-frame clones appear in the TCRdb table, and some are missing; sequencing was by immunoSEQ multiplex PCR. The sample yields approximately 76,000 clones, approximately 86% seen once. The sequencing input was PBMCs. The receptors come from a human donor in good health. Some clones in this sample may be carry-over from other donors' samples.

This clone ranks as medium-sized. Other DNA variants within this sample encode the same CDR3. J is TRBJ1-1 and V is TRBV5-1; tentatively, D is TRBD1 (5 bases). The CDR3 is 14 amino acids. From germline, CDR1 is SGHRS and CDR2 YFSETQ. V gave up 4 bases and J gave up 3 bases, with 13 bases separating them. This chain's CDR3 is CASSPAGGYTEAFF. DNA for the CDR3: TGCGCCAGCAGCCCGGCCGGGGGGTACACTGAAGCTTTCTTT.

This clone was observed once. This chain links TRBV9 with TRBJ2-2; D is possibly TRBD2 (6 bases). Germline CDR1 is SGDLS and CDR2 is YYNGEE. The germline V and J ends were trimmed by 0 bases and 6 bases, with 15 bases remaining between them. The CDR3 is 16 residues long. The CDR3 DNA reads as TGTGCCAGCAGCGTAGCGGCGGGGCAGATTCCCGGGGAGCTGTTTTTT. It specifies CASSVAAGQIPGELFF.

This clone was recorded once. This rearrangement joins TRBV7-9 to TRBJ1-4, with TRBD1 matching over 8 bases. The CDR3 covers 17 residues. CDR1 and CDR2 (germline): SEHNR, FQNEAQ (reference sequence). V lost 5 bases and J lost 10; bases outside the gene matches: 18. The CDR3 DNA reads as TGTGCCAGCAGCGCGGACAGGGCCCCCTCGAAATTGCGAAAACTGTTTTTT. It translates to CASSADRAPSKLRKLFF.

This clone appeared a single time. The V gene is TRBV7-8, the J gene TRBJ2-3, with D unclear. CDR3 length: 15 residues. The germline V gene has CDR1 SGHVS and CDR2 FQNEAQ. Between the trimmed V and J ends, which lost 2 bases and 0 bases, there was a span of 9 bases. In nucleotides, the CDR3 is TGTGCCAGCAGCTTAACAAATCCAAGCACAGATACGCAGTATTTT. Translated: CASSLTNPSTDTQYF.

CDR3 nucleotide sequence: TGTGCCATCAGTGAGGTGGCTAGCGATAGCTACGAGCAGTACTTC. Translation gives CAISEVASDSYEQYF. The V and J genes are TRBV10-3 and TRBJ2-7; a weak D match, TRBD2 (6 bases). The CDR3 has 15 residues. Trimming shortened V by 2 bases and J by 3 bases, and 14 bases separated the two germline ends. Germline V gene lookup returns CDR1 ENHRY and CDR2 SYGVKD.

The chain is built from TRBV6-5 and TRBJ1-1; TRBD1 matches at 7 bases. Trimming at V came to 4 bases and at J to 10 bases, leaving 6 bases not matched to a gene. The CDR3 has 12 amino acids. From germline, CDR1 is MNHEY and CDR2 SVGAGI. The CDR3 bases are TGTGCCAGCAGTTCCGCGGACAGGCGAGCTTTCTTT. Translation: CASSSADRRAFF.

The genes are TRBV7-3 and TRBJ2-3; 11 bases align to TRBD2. The CDR3 loop spans 19 amino acids. V lost 1 base and J lost 8; bases outside the gene matches: 17. CDR1 and CDR2 from the germline V gene are SGHTA and FQGTGA. The CDR3 nucleotides read TGTGCCAGCAGCTTAAGCCCCAGTCTAGCGGGAGGCCCCGGCGGTACGCAGTATTTT. This encodes CASSLSPSLAGGPGGTQYF.

V is TRBV19 and J is TRBJ2-7; 9 bases align to TRBD1. The CDR3 consists of 15 residues. CDR1 is LNHDA and CDR2 is SQIVND in the germline V gene (reference sequence). Losses at the gene ends were 2 bases for V and 6 bases for J; bases not matched to a gene: 8. The CDR3 loop is CASSIRGGTGIEQYF. CDR3 sequence (DNA): TGTGCCAGTAGTATAAGAGGCGGGACAGGGATCGAGCAGTACTTC.

V gene TRBV15 combines with J gene TRBJ2-1, with D possibly TRBD2 on 6 matching bases. The V gene's germline CDR1 is LNHNV and CDR2 YYDKDF (reference sequence). V was shortened by 6 bases and J by 7 bases, with 19 bases between the two germline ends. CDR3 length: 15 residues. The DNA of the CDR3 is TGTGCCACCAGTCTGGGAGGTTCGTTTACAAATGAGCAGTTCTTC. Translation: CATSLGGSFTNEQFF.